Listed here are 2 T cell receptor beta chains from one sample, sequenced in a study of blood T cell repertoires in COVID-19. The data were produced by immunoSEQ multiplex PCR, yet TCRdb's version contains in-frame clones alone and is incomplete. The sample consists of some 7,700 clones, approximately 88% of them appearing once. Material: peripheral blood. The receptors derive from a human donor in a cohort sampled during active COVID-19.

V and J are TRBV13 and TRBJ2-3, with no clear D. Germline CDR1 is PRHDT and CDR2 is FYEKMQ (reference sequence). CDR3 size: 13 residues. The V end lost 2 bases, the J end lost 8 bases, and 11 bases lay between the germline ends. This CDR3 is CASSLSLPGTQYF. CDR3 nucleotides: TGTGCCAGCAGCTTATCCCTCCCGGGTACGCAGTATTTT.

The CDR3, as DNA: TGTGCCAGCAGCCGCGGGATGGACTCAGCCTACGAGCAGTACTTC. As protein: CASSRGMDSAYEQYF. The gene calls are TRBV7-6 and TRBJ2-7, with TRBD2 as a possible D gene (6 bases). This CDR3 comprises 15 residues. The V gene's germline CDR1 is SGHVS and CDR2 FNYEAQ. The V end lost 5 bases, the J end lost 2 bases, and 16 bases lay between the germline ends.